The T cell receptor beta chain under discussion was sequenced for a study of blood T cell repertoires in COVID-19. Study-wide context: The United States, Italy and Spain were the sources of the acute and convalescent COVID-19 samples. The cDNA or gDNA used as material had been derived from T cells, B-cell-depleted T cells, or PBMCs.

This clone was found a few times. Original methodology: Amplified reference gene primers provided the basis for estimating nucleated cell counts. The table came from immunoSEQ multiplex PCR; TCRdb's copy has only in-frame clones and leaves some out. Clone size and V and J calls were adopted from that table, with D and trimming inferred from the DNA. The data hold 95,000 to 150,000 clones, with 70% to 90% observed a single time. The CDR3 is made up of 13 amino acids. Per germline, CDR1 WSHSY and CDR2 SAAADI. The V segment lost 9 bases and the J segment 2 bases; nucleotides outside the gene matches: 4. The chain employs TRBV10-2 and TRBJ1-5, with 7 nucleotides matching TRBD1. This TCR came from a woman aged 45 to 65 with acute or convalescent COVID-19. The sample comprised peripheral blood. The CDR3 region is CASRDSGNQPQHF. As DNA, the CDR3 is TGCGCCAGTCGGGACAGCGGCAATCAGCCCCAGCATTTT.